One sample yielded the 17 T cell receptor beta chains listed below, sequenced in a study of blood T cell repertoires in COVID-19. The repertoire was sequenced with immunoSEQ multiplex PCR; TCRdb's copy has only in-frame clones and lacks some. The sample holds roughly 250,000 clones, 70% to 90% seen once. Sequences were obtained from peripheral blood. The receptors were gathered from a woman aged 40 to 55 with acute or convalescent COVID-19.

The chain recombines TRBV11-2 with TRBJ2-5; a possible D gene is TRBD2 (6 bases). This CDR3 comprises 14 residues. Trimming took off 5 bases at V and 3 bases at J, with 13 bases between the two ends. The V gene's germline CDR1 is SGHAT and CDR2 FQNNGV. The CDR3 here is CASSPWDLEETQYF. The CDR3 coding sequence is TGTGCCAGCAGCCCTTGGGACTTGGAAGAGACCCAGTACTTC.

The genes are TRBV4-1 and TRBJ2-5; weak D call: TRBD2 (5 bases). This CDR3 region has 17 residues. From germline, CDR1 is MGHRA and CDR2 YSYEKL. Trimming stripped 4 bases from V and 5 bases from J, with 23 bases between. The CDR3 DNA reads TGCGCCAGCAGCCGATGGGCCGCGGGTGAACTGCGGGAGACCCAGTACTTC. Protein product: CASSRWAAGELRETQYF.

In this sample, this clone turned up once. The chain carries TRBV6-5 and TRBJ2-2; 7 bases are a match to TRBD2. V gave up 6 bases and J gave up 4 bases; unmatched junction bases: 8. CDR3 size: 15 residues. In germline, CDR1 is MNHEY, CDR2 SVGAGI. The CDR3 loop is CASSLAGAGTGELFF. The CDR3 nucleotides are TGTGCCAGCAGCTTAGCGGGCGCCGGCACCGGGGAGCTGTTTTTT.

The V call is TRBV7-7, the J call TRBJ2-1; TRBD1 matches at 7 bases. Germline CDR1 and CDR2: SSHAT and FNYEAQ (reference sequence). Trimming at V came to 5 bases and at J to 15 bases, leaving 7 bases not matched to a gene. This CDR3 comprises 11 residues. The CDR3: CASSPGTVLFF. The CDR3 DNA follows: TGTGCCAGCAGCCCCGGGACAGTTTTGTTCTTC.

This rearrangement joins TRBV6-6 to TRBJ1-1; D unresolved. Germline V gives CDR1 MNHNY, CDR2 SVGAGI (reference sequence). This CDR3 region has 15 residues. V was trimmed by 0 bases and J by 2 bases, leaving 10 bases between them. CDR3 sequence reads: CASSYSENFNTEAFF. The DNA of the CDR3 is TGTGCCAGCAGTTACTCGGAGAACTTCAACACTGAAGCTTTCTTT.

J is TRBJ1-1 and V is TRBV5-6; 11 bases fit TRBD1. The CDR3 extends over 17 amino acids. J gave up 2 bases and V 4 bases, and 10 bases lay outside the gene matches. Germline V CDR1 and CDR2: SGHDT, YYEEEE. DNA of the CDR3: TGTGCCAGCAGCCCATCGGGACAGGGGGGCCTTAACACTGAAGCTTTCTTT. It codes for CASSPSGQGGLNTEAFF. Looking up the rest from reference TRBV5-6 and TRBJ1-1 gives the full variable domain: DAGVTQSPTHLIKTRGQQVTLRCSPKSGHDTVSWYQQALGQGPQFIFQYYEEEERQRGNFPDRFSGHQFPNYSSELNVNALLLGDSALYLCASSPSGQGGLNTEAFFGQGTRLTVV.

The chain employs TRBV24-1 and TRBJ2-3, with D maybe TRBD2 (6 bases). V shed 4 bases and J shed 2 bases, with 18 bases lying between them. The CDR3 runs to 17 residues. Germline-derived CDR1 and CDR2 are KGHDR and SFDVKD. CDR3 DNA: TGTGCCACCAGTGACCGGGACTTTACCCTCCCCACAGATACGCAGTATTTT. Amino acids: CATSDRDFTLPTDTQYF.

For this clone: One end of the junction fails to match germline, which may point to a read error. The chain carries TRBV2 and TRBJ1-3; 7 bases line up with TRBD1. Per the germline V gene, CDR1 is SNHLY and CDR2 is FYNNEI. This CDR3 is built from 14 residues. CDR3 sequence (DNA): TGTGCCAGCAGACCCGGGACAGCTGGGAACACCATATATTTT. Amino acids: CASRPGTAGNTIYF.

The V and J genes are TRBV5-1 and TRBJ1-4; possible D gene TRBD1, 5 bases. The germline gives CDR1 SGHRS, CDR2 YFSETQ. This CDR3 comprises 15 residues. Trimming left V 3 bases short and J 7 bases short, with 16 bases between. The DNA for the CDR3 is TGCGCCAGCAGCTCTTCAGGGCCCGACAGTGAAAAACTGTTTTTT. Protein: CASSSSGPDSEKLFF. Full variable domain (rest looked up from reference TRBV5-1 and TRBJ1-4): KAGVTQTPRYLIKTRGQQVTLSCSPISGHRSVSWYQQTPGQGLQFLFEYFSETQRNKGNFPGRFSGRQFSNSRSEMNVSTLELGDSALYLCASSSSGPDSEKLFFGSGTQLSVL.

This chain joins TRBV9 and TRBJ1-1; 7 bases line up with TRBD1. Germline CDR1 and CDR2: SGDLS and YYNGEE. This CDR3 spans 17 amino acids. The V and J ends lost 0 bases and 0 bases, in that order; junction bases with no gene match: 8. The CDR3 nucleotides are TGTGCCAGCAGCGTAGAAGGGGGCCTGAACCTGAACACTGAAGCTTTCTTT. This translates into CASSVEGGLNLNTEAFF. The complete variable domain, with remaining parts taken from reference TRBV9 and TRBJ1-1, reads DSGVTQTPKHLITATGQRVTLRCSPRSGDLSVYWYQQSLDQGLQFLIQYYNGEERAKGNILERFSAQQFPDLHSELNLSSLELGDSALYFCASSVEGGLNLNTEAFFGQGTRLTVV.

This clone has only one observation. The J gene is TRBJ1-2, the V gene TRBV20-1; 7 nucleotides agree with TRBD1. J gave up 8 bases and V 3 bases, and 6 bases lay outside the gene matches. Germline V gives CDR1 DFQATT, CDR2 SNEGSKA (reference sequence). This CDR3 is built from 12 residues. CDR3 sequence (DNA): TGCAGTGCTAGTAAAAAGGGGGCCGGCTACACCTTC. Protein: CSASKKGAGYTF.

V usage is TRBV12-3 or TRBV12-4 and J usage is TRBJ1-2; D is perhaps TRBD1 (6 bases). The CDR3 has 12 amino acids. Trimming stripped 2 bases from V and 13 bases from J, with 14 bases between. The DNA for the CDR3 is TGTGCCAGCAGTTTAAGGGGGGGCGCAGGCACCTTC. This codes for CASSLRGGAGTF.

The chain is built from TRBV5-1 and TRBJ1-1; TRBD1 matches 10 bases. The germline V gene has CDR1 SGHRS and CDR2 YFSETQ. The J segment lost 5 bases and the V segment lost 4 bases, leaving 17 bases of the junction unmatched. CDR3 length equals 18 residues. The CDR3 loop is CASSTSLLGTGVRTEAFF. CDR3 in DNA: TGCGCCAGCAGCACGTCACTCCTTGGGACAGGGGTAAGGACTGAAGCTTTCTTT.

The rearrangement links TRBV5-1 to TRBJ1-2; TRBD1 aligns across 7 bases. The CDR3 extends over 16 amino acids. V dropped 2 bases and J dropped 1; count of bases not matched to a gene: 8. Germline V lookup: CDR1 SGHRS, CDR2 YFSETQ. The CDR3 DNA is TGCGCCAGCAGCTTATCTTCGACAGGGTATAACTATGGCTACACCTTC. Translating it yields CASSLSSTGYNYGYTF.

V and J are TRBV5-6 and TRBJ1-4, with D uncertain. CDR1 is SGHDT, CDR2 YYEEEE, per germline. V gave up 3 bases and J gave up 8 bases, with 20 bases separating them. The CDR3 length is 16 residues. The CDR3 DNA follows: TGTGCCAGCAGCTCGTACGGGTCCTCTACGGGAGAAAAACTGTTTTTT. It encodes CASSSYGSSTGEKLFF.

The V gene is TRBV5-1, the J gene TRBJ2-5; D ambiguous. The germline V and J ends were trimmed by 1 base and 3 bases, with 16 bases remaining between them. The CDR3 is 16 amino acids. In germline, CDR1 is SGHRS, CDR2 YFSETQ. The CDR3 DNA sequence: TGCGCCAGCAGCTTGACCGCGCTAGGATTGAAAGAGACCCAGTACTTC. Protein product: CASSLTALGLKETQYF.

The rearrangement joins TRBV21-1 to TRBJ1-1; the table calls TRBD1, which could not be checked here. TRBV21-1 is listed as a pseudogene. The CDR3 covers 15 residues. CDR3 loop: CANSEGAPMNTEAFF. As DNA, the CDR3 is TGTGCCAATTCAGAAGGGGCCCCGATGAACACTGAAGCTTTCTTT.